The 9 T cell receptor beta chains given below trace back to one sample, sequenced in a study of cytomegalovirus exposure and HLA in healthy donors. Generated by immunoSEQ multiplex PCR, the TCRdb table keeps only in-frame clones and is missing some. Here the sample spans under 350,000 clones, approximately 86% being singletons. The sequenced sample consisted of PBMCs. These receptors all come from a woman younger than 30 in good health and CMV-seronegative.

This chain joins TRBV5-6 and TRBJ1-1; TRBD1 matches at 9 bases. The CDR3 consists of 16 residues. The V gene end was trimmed by 4 bases and the J gene end by 1 base; junction bases not matched to a gene: 8. The germline V gene has CDR1 SGHDT and CDR2 YYEEEE. CDR3 DNA: TGTGCCAGCAGCCCCGGACCGGGACAGGGGAACACTGAAGCTTTCTTT. Protein: CASSPGPGQGNTEAFF.

CDR3 protein: CASSQDSGTGKLEQYF. The DNA for the CDR3 is TGCGCCAGCAGCCAGGACTCCGGGACAGGGAAACTCGAGCAGTACTTC. The V and J genes are TRBV4-3 and TRBJ2-7; 9 bases line up with TRBD1. V dropped 3 bases and J dropped 6; count of bases not matched to a gene: 12. CDR3 length: 16 amino acids. Germline V gene sequence: CDR1 LGHNA, CDR2 YSLEER.

This chain links TRBV7-9 with TRBJ1-1; D unresolved. Trimming stripped 4 bases from V and 1 base from J, with 7 bases between. Germline values: CDR1 SEHNR, CDR2 FQNEAQ (reference sequence). The CDR3 extends over 13 amino acids. The CDR3 loop reads CASSSTGNTEAFF. CDR3 sequence (DNA): TGTGCCAGCAGCTCGACGGGGAACACTGAAGCTTTCTTT.

The chain recombines TRBV2 with TRBJ2-7; TRBD1 matches at 10 bases. This CDR3 has 14 residues. Germline CDR1 reads SNHLY; CDR2 reads FYNNEI. The V segment lost 6 bases and the J segment 5 bases; nucleotides outside the gene matches: 7. CDR3 nucleotide sequence: TGTGCCAGCAGCCTCGACAGGGGGCGGAACGAGCAGTACTTC. Translation gives CASSLDRGRNEQYF.

The table lists this clone with a count of one. The rearrangement links TRBV4-3 to TRBJ2-7, with 9 nucleotides matching TRBD2. The V gene end was trimmed by 4 bases and the J gene end by 7 bases; junction bases not matched to a gene: 8. Germline CDR1 LGHNA, CDR2 YSLEER. The CDR3 runs to 14 residues. In DNA form, the CDR3 reads TGCGCCAGCAGCCTGGGCGGGGGGGCGGCGGAGCAGTACTTC. Translated, it gives CASSLGGGAAEQYF.

The chain uses TRBV6-4 and TRBJ2-6; possible D gene TRBD2, 6 bases. This CDR3 contains 13 residues. Per the germline V gene, CDR1 is MRHNA and CDR2 is SNTAGT. Trimming shortened V by 8 bases and J by 3 bases, and 8 bases separated the two germline ends. CDR3 DNA: TGTGCCAGCGGGACTGGTGGGGCCAACGTCCTGACTTTC. Translating gives CASGTGGANVLTF.

This clone came up a few times. The CDR3 sequence is CAWSEDRGYGYTF. As DNA, the CDR3 is TGTGCCTGGAGTGAGGACAGGGGCTATGGCTACACCTTC. The chain employs TRBV30 and TRBJ1-2; TRBD1 matches at 9 bases. This CDR3 region has 13 residues. Germline values: CDR1 GTSNPN, CDR2 SVGIG (reference sequence). The ends lost 1 base at V and 4 bases at J; junction bases unmatched: 1.

CDR3: CASSLLAGGPSEQYF. The CDR3 DNA reads as TGTGCCAGCAGTTTACTAGCGGGAGGGCCCTCCGAGCAGTACTTC. V and J are TRBV27 and TRBJ2-7; 12 bases agree with TRBD2. This CDR3 has 15 amino acids. CDR1 MNHEY and CDR2 SMNVEV come from the germline V gene (reference sequence). Losses at the gene ends were 2 bases for V and 6 bases for J; bases not matched to a gene: 5.

The CDR3 nucleotides read TGTGCCAGCAGCCCGGGACAGAGCTCCTACGAGCAGTACTTC. Protein: CASSPGQSSYEQYF. The chain links TRBV2 to TRBJ2-7, with 7 bases that match TRBD1. The CDR3 contains 14 residues. V shed 6 bases, J shed 0 bases, and the junction held 5 bases outside the gene matches. Germline assignment: CDR1 SNHLY and CDR2 FYNNEI.